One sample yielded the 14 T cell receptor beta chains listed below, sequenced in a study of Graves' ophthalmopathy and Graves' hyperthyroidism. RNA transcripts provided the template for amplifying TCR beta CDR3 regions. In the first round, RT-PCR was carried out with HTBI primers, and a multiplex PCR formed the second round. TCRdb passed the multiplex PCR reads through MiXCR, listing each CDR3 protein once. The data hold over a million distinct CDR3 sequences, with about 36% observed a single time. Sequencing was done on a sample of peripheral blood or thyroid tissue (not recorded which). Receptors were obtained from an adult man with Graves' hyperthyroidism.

In nucleotides, the CDR3 is TGTGCCACCAGTGACAACGTGGGACAGGGGAGTCAGCCCCAGCATTTT. The encoded protein is CATSDNVGQGSQPQHF. This sequence joins TRBV24-1 and TRBJ1-5; 10 nucleotides match TRBD1. There are 16 residues in the CDR3. Germline V gene data show CDR1 as KGHDR and CDR2 as SFDVKD. The junction had 8 bases not matched to a gene; V was cut back by 4 bases and J by 6 bases.

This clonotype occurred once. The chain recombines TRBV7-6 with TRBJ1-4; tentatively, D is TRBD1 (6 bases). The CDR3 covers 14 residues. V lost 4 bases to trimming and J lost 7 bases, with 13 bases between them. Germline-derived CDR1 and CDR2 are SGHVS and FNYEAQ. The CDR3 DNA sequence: TGTGCCAGCAGCTATTATGGGGGCGGTGAAAAACTGTTTTTT. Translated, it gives CASSYYGGGEKLFF.

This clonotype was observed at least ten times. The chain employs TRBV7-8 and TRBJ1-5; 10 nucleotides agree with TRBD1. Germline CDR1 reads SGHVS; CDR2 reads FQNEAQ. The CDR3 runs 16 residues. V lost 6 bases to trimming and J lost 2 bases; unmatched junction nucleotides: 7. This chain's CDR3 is CASSYPGTGGNQPQHF. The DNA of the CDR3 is TGTGCCAGCAGTTACCCCGGGACAGGGGGCAATCAGCCCCAGCATTTT.

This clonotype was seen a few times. CDR3: CASSYRTDRARQPQHF. Here the CDR3 DNA reads TGTGCCAGCAGTTACCGTACCGACAGGGCTCGCCAGCCCCAGCATTTT. The chain recombines TRBV6-2 or TRBV6-3 with TRBJ1-5, with 7 bases matching TRBD1. The CDR3 consists of 16 residues. Germline V gene data show CDR1 as MNHEY and CDR2 as SVGEGT. The J segment lost 7 bases and the V segment lost 2 bases, leaving 11 bases of the junction unmatched.

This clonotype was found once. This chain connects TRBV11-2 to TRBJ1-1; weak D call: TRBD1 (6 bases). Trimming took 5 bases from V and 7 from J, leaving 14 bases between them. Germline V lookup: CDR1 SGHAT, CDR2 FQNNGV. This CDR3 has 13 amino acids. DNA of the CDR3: TGTGCCAGCAGCAGGCGGGGGGCCCATGAAGCTTTCTTT. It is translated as CASSRRGAHEAFF.

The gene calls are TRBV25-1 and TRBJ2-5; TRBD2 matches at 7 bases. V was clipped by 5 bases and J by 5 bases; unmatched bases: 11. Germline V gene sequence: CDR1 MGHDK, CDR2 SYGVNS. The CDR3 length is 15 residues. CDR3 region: CASSWLAAPVETQYF. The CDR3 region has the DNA TGTGCCAGCAGTTGGCTAGCGGCCCCCGTGGAGACCCAGTACTTC.

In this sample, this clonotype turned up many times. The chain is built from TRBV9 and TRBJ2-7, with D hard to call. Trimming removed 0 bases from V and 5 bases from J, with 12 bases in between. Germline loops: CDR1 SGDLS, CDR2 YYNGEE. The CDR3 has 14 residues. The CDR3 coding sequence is TGTGCCAGCAGCGTAGGATCCGGTGCCAACGAGCAGTACTTC. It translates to CASSVGSGANEQYF. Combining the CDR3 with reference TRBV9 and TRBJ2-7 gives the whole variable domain DSGVTQTPKHLITATGQRVTLRCSPRSGDLSVYWYQQSLDQGLQFLIQYYNGEERAKGNILERFSAQQFPDLHSELNLSSLELGDSALYFCASSVGSGANEQYFGPGTRLTVT.

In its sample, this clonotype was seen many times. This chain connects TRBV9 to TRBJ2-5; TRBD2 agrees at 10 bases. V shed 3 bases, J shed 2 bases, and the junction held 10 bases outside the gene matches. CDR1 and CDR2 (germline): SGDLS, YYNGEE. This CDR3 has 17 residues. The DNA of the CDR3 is TGTGCCAGCAGCGGACCTCGGGGAGCGGGGGGGCAAGAGACCCAGTACTTC. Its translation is CASSGPRGAGGQETQYF.

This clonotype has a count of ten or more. The CDR3 here is CATSDPVRDRRNQPQHF. CDR3 DNA: TGTGCCACCAGTGACCCCGTCCGGGACAGAAGAAATCAGCCCCAGCATTTT. The chain joins TRBV24-1 to TRBJ1-5; TRBD1 agrees at 7 bases. V lost 4 bases and J lost 4; bases outside the gene matches: 12. This CDR3 region has 17 residues. The germline gives CDR1 KGHDR, CDR2 SFDVKD.

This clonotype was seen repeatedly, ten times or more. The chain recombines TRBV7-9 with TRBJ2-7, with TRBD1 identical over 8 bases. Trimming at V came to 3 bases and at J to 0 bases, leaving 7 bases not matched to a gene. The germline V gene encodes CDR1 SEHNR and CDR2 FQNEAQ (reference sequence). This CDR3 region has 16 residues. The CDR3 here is CASSLTGQGTSYEQYF. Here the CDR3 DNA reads TGTGCCAGCAGCTTGACCGGACAGGGCACCTCCTACGAGCAGTACTTC.

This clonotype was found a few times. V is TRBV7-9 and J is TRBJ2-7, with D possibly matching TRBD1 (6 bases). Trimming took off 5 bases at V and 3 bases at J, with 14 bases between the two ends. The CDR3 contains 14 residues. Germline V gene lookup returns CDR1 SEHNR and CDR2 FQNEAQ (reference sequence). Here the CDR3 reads CASSARGQFYEQYF. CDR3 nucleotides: TGTGCCAGCAGCGCCCGGGGACAATTCTACGAGCAGTACTTC.

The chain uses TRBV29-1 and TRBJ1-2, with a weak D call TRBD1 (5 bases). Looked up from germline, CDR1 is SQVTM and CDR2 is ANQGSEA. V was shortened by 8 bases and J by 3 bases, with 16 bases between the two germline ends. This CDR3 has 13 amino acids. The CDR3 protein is CSSKGAEDYGYTF. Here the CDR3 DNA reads TGCAGCTCAAAAGGGGCGGAAGACTATGGCTACACCTTC. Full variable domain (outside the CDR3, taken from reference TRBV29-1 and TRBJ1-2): SAVISQKPSRDICQRGTSLTIQCQVDSQVTMMFWYRQQPGQSLTLIATANQGSEATYESGFVIDKFPISRPNLTFSTLTVSNMSPEDSSIYLCSSKGAEDYGYTFGSGTRLTVV.

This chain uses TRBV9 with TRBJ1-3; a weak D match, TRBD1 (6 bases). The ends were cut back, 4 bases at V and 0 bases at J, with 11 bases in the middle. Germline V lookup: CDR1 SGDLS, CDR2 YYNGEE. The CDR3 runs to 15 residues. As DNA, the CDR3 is TGTGCCAGCAGCTCCGGGACAATCTCTGGAAACACCATATATTTT. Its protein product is CASSSGTISGNTIYF.

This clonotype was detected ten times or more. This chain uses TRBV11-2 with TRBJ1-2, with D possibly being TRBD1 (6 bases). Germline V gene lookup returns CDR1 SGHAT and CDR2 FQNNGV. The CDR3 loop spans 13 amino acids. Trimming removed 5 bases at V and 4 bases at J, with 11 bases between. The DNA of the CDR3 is TGTGCCAGCAGCCGGACAGATAGCTATGGCTACACCTTC. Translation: CASSRTDSYGYTF.